The clone carrying this T cell receptor (beta chain) occurred a few times. The entry originates in a study of early T cells in non-severe SARS-CoV-2 infection. Individually, cDNA molecules had unique molecular identifiers attached to them. Each CDR3 protein is one row after TCRdb ran MiXCR on the 5' RACE reads. The repertoire holds roughly 40,000 distinct CDR3 sequences, with 10% to 15% as singletons. V was trimmed by 1 base and J by 2 bases, leaving 11 bases between them. In germline, CDR1 is SGHRS, CDR2 YFSETQ. There are 15 residues in the CDR3. Sample: whole blood. The clonotype comes from an adult who was a healthcare worker with PCR-confirmed SARS-CoV-2 infection or an uninfected control (not recorded which). The chain uses TRBV5-1 and TRBJ2-3; perhaps TRBD1 as D (6 bases). This CDR3 is CASSLLGHNTDTQYF. DNA for the CDR3: TGCGCCAGCAGCTTGTTGGGACACAACACAGATACGCAGTATTTT.